A single sample is the source of the 5 T cell receptor beta chains below, sequenced in a study of radiotherapy plus CTLA-4 blockade in lung cancer. The assay was immunoSEQ multiplex PCR, and TCRdb's table has in-frame clones only and misses some. Of 50,000 to 65,000 clones listed, roughly 77% were seen once; the top ten hold 8.5%. Sample: peripheral blood, taken from a patient treated with radiotherapy plus ipilimumab. Every receptor here comes from a human donor with non-small cell lung cancer who had a complete response to radiotherapy plus ipilimumab.

This clone was recorded a few times. V is TRBV6-5 and J is TRBJ1-4; no reliable D call. Germline CDR1 reads MNHEY; CDR2 reads SVGAGI. Trimming cost V 5 bases and J 3 bases, with 10 bases left between them. The CDR3 contains 14 residues. The CDR3 is CASSPSSANEKLFF. CDR3 coding DNA: TGTGCCAGCAGTCCCAGCAGCGCTAATGAAAAACTGTTTTTT.

This clone was recorded a few times. This chain's CDR3 is CASSLRGFQPQHF. The CDR3 DNA sequence: TGTGCCAGCAGCTTGCGGGGGTTCCAGCCCCAGCATTTT. The rearrangement links TRBV5-6 to TRBJ1-5, with D perhaps matching TRBD1 (5 bases). This CDR3 spans 13 amino acids. Trimming cost V 1 base and J 7 bases, with 9 bases left between them. In germline, CDR1 is SGHDT, CDR2 YYEEEE.

A single count supports this clone. The J gene is TRBJ1-1, the V gene TRBV19, with 8 bases identical to TRBD1. There are 13 residues in the CDR3. V shed 9 bases, J shed 5 bases, and the junction held 8 bases outside the gene matches. From germline, CDR1 is LNHDA and CDR2 SQIVND (reference sequence). The CDR3 DNA follows: TGTGCCAGCCTTGGACAGGGTGGAACTGAAGCTTTCTTT. It encodes CASLGQGGTEAFF. Using reference TRBV19 and TRBJ1-1 for the parts outside the CDR3, the full variable domain is DGGITQSPKYLFRKEGQNVTLSCEQNLNHDAMYWYRQDPGQGLRLIYYSQIVNDFQKGDIAEGYSVSREKKESFPLTVTSAQKNPTAFYLCASLGQGGTEAFFGQGTRLTVV.

This chain links TRBV30 with TRBJ1-2; 9 bases fit TRBD1. The germline gives CDR1 GTSNPN, CDR2 SVGIG (reference sequence). This CDR3 spans 16 amino acids. The trim removed 2 bases at V and 2 bases at J, leaving 9 bases unmatched. The CDR3 DNA is TGTGCCTGGAGTCATCCGGGACAGGGATTCAACTATGGCTACACCTTC. It encodes CAWSHPGQGFNYGYTF.

This clone came up a few times. The V gene is TRBV10-3, the J gene TRBJ1-2; 8 bases agree with TRBD1. The CDR3 length is 14 residues. Trimming took 4 bases from V and 0 from J; bases not matched to a gene: 1. CDR1 and CDR2 (germline): ENHRY, SYGVKD. CDR3 protein: CAISGTGTNYGYTF. Here the CDR3 DNA reads TGTGCCATCAGTGGGACAGGGACTAACTATGGCTACACCTTC.